Below, 27 T cell receptor beta chains from the same sample are listed, as sequenced in a study of glioma-infiltrating T cells. Using RNA template, CDR3s of TCR alpha and beta were amplified with iRepertoire arm-PCR. In TCRdb, the multiplex PCR reads were re-called with MiXCR into one record per CDR3 protein. Of around 90,000 distinct CDR3 sequences in the sample, roughly 37% were seen once. The sample was glioma tissue, nonneoplastic brain tissue, or PBMCs (not recorded which). Source of these receptors: a human donor with low-grade glioma or glioblastoma, undergoing nonglioma brain surgery, or in good health (not recorded which).

The chain recombines TRBV5-1 with TRBJ2-7; weak D call: TRBD1 (9 bases). Per the germline V gene, CDR1 is SGHRS and CDR2 is YFSETQ. This CDR3 region has 15 residues. The V gene lost 4 bases and the J gene lost 3 bases, with 17 bases spanning the gap. The CDR3 DNA reads TGCGCCAGCAGCCCGGGGGGGACAGGGCTCTACGAGCAGTACTTC. It specifies CASSPGGTGLYEQYF.

In its sample, this clonotype was seen a few times. This chain uses TRBV29-1 with TRBJ1-2, with 9 bases matching TRBD1. Germline-derived CDR1 and CDR2 are SQVTM and ANQGSEA. With V trimmed by 4 bases and J by 4 bases, 4 bases remained unmatched. CDR3 length equals 13 residues. The CDR3 here is CSVAEGQGYGYTF. CDR3 nucleotides: TGCAGCGTTGCAGAGGGACAGGGCTATGGCTACACCTTC.

About this clonotype: A much larger clone differs by one base, so this may be a read error. The rearrangement joins TRBV18 to TRBJ2-5; 7 nucleotides match TRBD2. The CDR3 is 13 amino acids. Germline-derived CDR1 and CDR2 are KGHSH and LQKENI. V lost 2 bases to trimming and J lost 10 bases; unmatched junction nucleotides: 7. CDR3 protein: CASSPGIREVQYF. CDR3 DNA sequence: TGTGCCAGCTCACCAGGCATACGGGAGGTCCAGTACTTC.

To note about this clonotype: Being one base from a much bigger clone, this may be a read error. This is likely a read error, given that the CDR3 carries no conserved phenylalanine or tryptophan at its end. This CDR3 reads CASTQDRAPEAFL. The CDR3 coding sequence is TGTGCCAGTACCCAAGACAGGGCCCCTGAAGCTTTCCTT. The chain employs TRBV19 and TRBJ1-1; 7 bases are shared with TRBD1. The CDR3 is 13 residues long. Germline CDR1 is LNHDA and CDR2 is SQIVND (reference sequence). The V and J ends lost 7 bases and 6 bases, in that order; junction bases with no gene match: 8.

The rearrangement joins TRBV27 to TRBJ1-5; D uncertain. The CDR3 runs to 14 residues. Germline values: CDR1 MNHEY, CDR2 SMNVEV (reference sequence). The V and J ends lost 0 bases and 5 bases respectively, with 8 bases between them. The CDR3 DNA reads as TGTGCCAGCAGTTTATCGACAAGGGATCAGCCCCAGCATTTT. Translation gives CASSLSTRDQPQHF.

In this sample, this clonotype turned up many times. This sequence joins TRBV24-1 and TRBJ2-1, with D possibly being TRBD1 (6 bases). CDR1 and CDR2 (germline): KGHDR, SFDVKD. The CDR3 has 15 amino acids. V lost 3 bases to trimming and J lost 0 bases, with 8 bases between them. The CDR3 nucleotides read TGTGCCACCAGTGATAGGGGGAGCTCCTACAATGAGCAGTTCTTC. It codes for CATSDRGSSYNEQFF.

This clonotype has at least ten counts. J is TRBJ2-1 and V is TRBV7-9; D may match TRBD1 or TRBD2 (5 bases each). Trimming left V 5 bases short and J 9 bases short, with 26 bases between. This CDR3 has 17 residues. Germline V lookup: CDR1 SEHNR, CDR2 FQNEAQ (reference sequence). The CDR3 reads CASSRTLSDMHGAEQFF. The CDR3 coding sequence is TGTGCCAGCAGCCGCACTTTGAGCGACATGCACGGGGCTGAGCAGTTCTTC.

In its sample, this clonotype was seen many times. CDR3 sequence: CASSIHLWATGELFF. The CDR3 DNA reads TGTGCCAGCAGCATACACCTGTGGGCCACCGGGGAGCTGTTTTTT. V gene TRBV7-2 combines with J gene TRBJ2-2; D is uncertain. V lost 5 bases and J lost 4, with 14 bases in between. The CDR3 is 15 residues long. Germline CDR1 and CDR2: SGHTA and FQGNSA.

This clonotype was seen ten or more times. Here the CDR3 reads CASSLDRFEAFF. In nucleotides, the CDR3 is TGTGCCAGCAGCCTGGACAGGTTCGAAGCTTTCTTT. This chain uses TRBV12-3 or TRBV12-4 with TRBJ1-1; TRBD1 matches 7 bases. Trimming at V came to 6 bases and at J to 8 bases, leaving 6 bases not matched to a gene. This CDR3 region has 12 residues.

As for this clonotype: A much larger clone sits a single nucleotide away, making a read error possible. V is TRBV5-1 and J is TRBJ2-7, with 7 bases lining up with TRBD1. CDR1 is SGHRS and CDR2 is YFSETQ in the germline V gene. The CDR3 contains 17 residues. J lost 5 bases, V lost 0 bases, and 14 bases had no gene match. CDR3 DNA sequence: TGCGCCAGCAGCTTGGGACAACTCCGGGACAGACCCCACGAGCAGTACTTC. Translated, it gives CASSLGQLRDRPHEQYF.

The chain carries TRBV7-6 and TRBJ2-7; 10 positions agree with TRBD2. The CDR3 is 14 amino acids. Germline V lookup: CDR1 SGHVS, CDR2 FNYEAQ. The V and J ends lost 3 bases and 6 bases, in that order; junction bases with no gene match: 5. The CDR3 DNA is TGTGCCAGCAGCTTGAGCGGGGGGGCCGGCGAGCAGTACTTC. This sequence encodes CASSLSGGAGEQYF.

This clonotype was seen ten or more times. V and J are TRBV14 and TRBJ2-3, with a tentative D call TRBD2 (5 bases). Germline CDR1 reads SGHDN; CDR2 reads FVKESK. Deletions cut 5 bases from V and 5 bases from J, with 11 bases between. The CDR3 has 13 residues. CDR3 protein: CASSSLGIDTQYF. The CDR3 DNA follows: TGTGCCAGCAGCTCTCTCGGGATAGATACGCAGTATTTT.

The genes are TRBV5-1 and TRBJ2-5, with 10 bases identical to TRBD1. V was pared by 0 bases and J by 5 bases, with 4 bases of the junction left unmatched. Germline V gives CDR1 SGHRS, CDR2 YFSETQ. This CDR3 has 15 amino acids. Written as DNA, the CDR3 is TGCGCCAGCAGCTTGGTGGGGACAGGGGACGAGACCCAGTACTTC. It codes for CASSLVGTGDETQYF.

There are many counts of this clonotype. This chain uses TRBV12-3 or TRBV12-4 with TRBJ1-5; TRBD1 agrees at 7 bases. This CDR3 region has 16 residues. V lost 5 bases to trimming and J lost 0 bases; unmatched junction nucleotides: 7. CDR3 residues: CASSHRGIDSNQPQHF. Here the CDR3 DNA reads TGTGCCAGCAGTCACAGGGGAATCGATAGCAATCAGCCCCAGCATTTT.

The chain uses TRBV7-2 and TRBJ2-3; TRBD1 agrees at 7 bases. Germline trimming cut 1 base from V and 4 bases from J; bases unmatched to any gene: 11. The CDR3 runs 17 residues. The V gene's germline CDR1 is SGHTA and CDR2 FQGNSA. CDR3 amino acids: CASSLEGAGNGPDTQYF. The DNA of the CDR3 is TGTGCCAGCAGCTTAGAGGGGGCAGGGAATGGGCCAGATACGCAGTATTTT.

This clonotype has only one observation. The J gene is TRBJ1-1, the V gene TRBV6-2 or TRBV6-3; the match to TRBD1 covers 7 bases. Per germline, CDR1 MNHEY and CDR2 SVGEGT. The CDR3 length is 15 residues. The V and J ends lost 2 bases and 5 bases, in that order; junction bases with no gene match: 8. DNA for the CDR3: TGTGCCAGCAGTTACAGTGGGACAGAAGGTACTGAAGCTTTCTTT. It yields the protein CASSYSGTEGTEAFF.

This clonotype has ten or more counts. V usage is TRBV29-1 and J usage is TRBJ2-1, with no clear D. Germline-derived CDR1 and CDR2 are SQVTM and ANQGSEA. V dropped 6 bases and J dropped 3 bases, with 15 bases sitting between them. This CDR3 contains 14 residues. The CDR3 region has the DNA TGCAGCGTACCCGGGCTAGTCTACTACAATGAGCAGTTCTTC. Amino acids: CSVPGLVYYNEQFF.

This clonotype has only one observation. Relative to the germline gene, one junction end is altered; a read error may explain this. The chain recombines TRBV28 with TRBJ1-6; tentatively, D is TRBD1 (6 bases). The CDR3 totals 15 residues. Germline CDR1 is MDHEN and CDR2 is SYDVKM. CDR3 DNA: TGTGCCAGCAGTCCGCCGCGGGGGGGCAGTTCACCCATCCACTTT. Amino acid sequence: CASSPPRGGSSPIHF.

This clonotype came up many times. This chain connects TRBV27 to TRBJ2-1; D is perhaps TRBD1 (8 bases). The CDR3 has 13 residues. V lost 5 bases to trimming and J lost 10 bases, with 15 bases between them. The germline V gene has CDR1 MNHEY and CDR2 SMNVEV (reference sequence). The DNA of the CDR3 is TGTGCCAGCAGTCGAAACAGGGGGGGGGAGCAGTTCTTC. The encoded protein is CASSRNRGGEQFF.

In this sample, this clonotype turned up many times. The chain uses TRBV28 and TRBJ1-2; D gene uncertain. The CDR3 loop spans 14 amino acids. Germline V lookup: CDR1 MDHEN, CDR2 SYDVKM. V lost 3 bases to trimming and J lost 2 bases, with 10 bases between them. The CDR3 is CASSFRSANYGYTF. Here the CDR3 DNA reads TGTGCCAGCAGTTTTCGGTCAGCGAACTATGGCTACACCTTC.

This clonotype showed up just once. This chain joins TRBV24-1 and TRBJ2-1; TRBD1 is a possible D gene (6 bases). Germline CDR1 KGHDR, CDR2 SFDVKD. Trimming shortened V by 6 bases and J by 8 bases, and 19 bases separated the two germline ends. The CDR3 contains 15 residues. CDR3 protein: CATSYRRGHGDEQFF. The CDR3 DNA reads TGTGCCACCAGTTATCGCCGGGGACACGGAGATGAGCAGTTCTTC.

The rearrangement joins TRBV10-3 to TRBJ2-5; 8 bases are a match to TRBD1. Trimming at V came to 5 bases and at J to 5 bases, leaving 7 bases not matched to a gene. The CDR3 loop spans 14 amino acids. Germline assignment: CDR1 ENHRY and CDR2 SYGVKD. The CDR3 sequence is CAISSRTGMETQYF. CDR3 coding DNA: TGTGCCATCAGTTCGAGGACAGGGATGGAGACCCAGTACTTC.

Comments on this clonotype: A single base separates this from a much larger clone, so it may be a read error. This chain links TRBV4-1 with TRBJ2-2, with unresolved D. The germline CDR1 and CDR2 sequences are MGHRA and YSYEKL. CDR3 length: 18 amino acids. The CDR3 DNA follows: TGCGCCAGCAACCAACAAAGCAAAGGAGTCGCGAACACCGGGGAGCTGTTTTTT. Translating it yields CASNQQSKGVANTGELFF.

This clonotype was found many times. V is TRBV5-6 and J is TRBJ1-1; 9 bases fit TRBD1. The V gene end was trimmed by 3 bases and the J gene end by 5 bases; junction bases not matched to a gene: 5. This CDR3 comprises 14 residues. Germline V gene lookup returns CDR1 SGHDT and CDR2 YYEEEE. CDR3 bases: TGTGCCAGCAGCTCCACAGGGGGCGGGACTGAAGCTTTCTTT. The encoded protein is CASSSTGGGTEAFF. Combining the CDR3 with reference TRBV5-6 and TRBJ1-1 gives the whole variable domain DAGVTQSPTHLIKTRGQQVTLRCSPKSGHDTVSWYQQALGQGPQFIFQYYEEEERQRGNFPDRFSGHQFPNYSSELNVNALLLGDSALYLCASSSTGGGTEAFFGQGTRLTVV.

A remark on this clonotype: This may be a read error: a much more frequent sequence differs by one nucleotide. The chain carries TRBV5-1 and TRBJ2-7; 7 nucleotides align to TRBD2. Germline V CDR1 and CDR2: SGHRS, YFSETQ. V gave up 2 bases and J gave up 3 bases; unmatched junction bases: 2. The CDR3 length is 13 residues. In DNA, the CDR3 is TGCGCCAGCAGCTTAAGGGACTACTACGAGCAGTACTTC. Its translation: CASSLRDYYEQYF. Full variable domain (missing parts from reference TRBV5-1 and TRBJ2-7): KAGVTQTPRYLIKTRGQQVTLSCSPISGHRSVSWYQQTPGQGLQFLFEYFSETQRNKGNFPGRFSGRQFSNSRSEMNVSTLELGDSALYLCASSLRDYYEQYFGPGTRLTVT.

Concerning this clonotype: One end of the junction fails to match germline, which may point to a read error. The chain uses TRBV7-2 and TRBJ2-1; no firm D call. Germline V gene sequence: CDR1 SGHTA, CDR2 FQGNSA. This CDR3 has 11 amino acids. The CDR3 protein is CACSSPGERFF. DNA of the CDR3: TGTGCCTGCAGCTCTCCCGGTGAGCGGTTCTTC.

This clonotype was seen ten or more times. The rearrangement links TRBV5-1 to TRBJ2-1, with D possibly matching TRBD1 (5 bases). Germline CDR1 is SGHRS and CDR2 is YFSETQ. The CDR3 loop spans 14 amino acids. Trimming removed 2 bases at V and 7 bases at J, with 13 bases between. Here the CDR3 reads CASSLTGRVNEQFF. Here the CDR3 DNA reads TGCGCCAGCAGCTTAACAGGTCGGGTTAATGAGCAGTTCTTC.